This record looks at one TCR beta chain sequence and its context. The specificity of this receptor is unknown. Qualities for individual bases were not recorded, and no much larger clone is one base off. From V the trimming removes 1 base and from J it removes 2 bases, while the gene matches leave 16 bases of the junction unaccounted for. Reading the germline V gene (reference sequence) gives CDR1 PRHDT and CDR2 FYEKMQ. The cysteine opens and the phenylalanine closes a CDR3 of 19 amino acids. Only the CDR3 DNA is retained, 57 bases long and in frame from the first base. All of the isolated RNA was reverse transcribed with the High Capacity cDNA Reverse Transcription Kit, so expressed TCRB transcripts were sequenced. Deep immunoSEQ sequencing was performed on naive, central memory and regulatory T cell samples, with an average of roughly 4 million total reads per sample. After sorted cells were lysed in RLT buffer, RNA was extracted with DNase-treated RNeasy Micro or Mini kits, with the choice depending on cell number. Each cell subset was processed on its own to prevent cross-contamination, while patient and healthy donor samples were processed together. TCRB sequences were amplified from cDNA with the immunoSEQ multiplex PCR, producing 87-bp fragments spanning the CDR3 region. Amplicons were sequenced on the Illumina HiSeq platform. The authors' analysis ran thus. Synthetic template baselines were used to correct PCR bias computationally, reads within Hamming distance 2 were collapsed, and singletons that could not be merged were discarded. Reads were aligned to IMGT to assign V, D and J genes, CDR3 length, and insertions or deletions at six rearrangement sites. Clonotype counts were normalized to sorted cell number within each subset before computing true diversity and Gini coefficients with the tcR R package. Repertoire sharing was quantified using the overlap coefficient calculated on TCRB nucleotide sequences. Out-of-frame TCRB sequences from naive cells were analyzed to stand in for the pre-selection repertoire. TCRdb holds this immuneACCESS table with in-frame rearrangements only. Some clones are missing; in checked studies, unresolved V genes explain under half, and the rest has no known cause. That table is the source of V, J and clone size, and D and trimming were worked out from the DNA. Recorded for this sample are hundreds of thousands of clones; roughly 13% of them occurred a single time. Less than 0.04% of the sample belongs to the ten largest clones.

Each donor gave one peripheral blood draw, roughly 120 mL on average, collected into heparinised tubes. Naive, central memory, regulatory and stem cell-like memory CD4+ T cells were sorted on a BD FACSAria II using a panel including CD45RO, CCR7, CD25, CD127, CD95 and CD27. All sorted populations exceeded 95% purity. Right away, PBMCs were isolated by Lymphoprep density gradient centrifugation and were stained directly, with no culture step. Samples were stained and sorted in pairs, with one healthy donor and one patient per experiment, so that batch effects were minimized. This record comes from a study of beta chain features in type 1 diabetes (dated by TCRdb to 2017 to 2018). General notes on the study: No differences in mean age, gender distribution, total cell number or subset yield were found between patients and healthy donors. Regulatory and stem cell-like memory subsets were obtained from only 8 patients and about 8 healthy donors, while naive and central memory subsets were obtained from all 28 donors. A total of 85 million to 140 million sorted cells were examined across all samples, and a strong correlation was observed between cell number per subset and RNA yield. The study compared the TCRB repertoires of sorted circulating CD4+ T cell subsets in recently diagnosed type 1 diabetes patients with those in matched healthy donors.

What the work shows at the level of the full study, not this receptor alone: The naive, central memory and regulatory TCRB repertoires appeared to resemble one another more closely among patients than among healthy donors. PCR might favor shorter templates, but patient and control samples were amplified and corrected together, so any skew would affect both groups equally. At VDJ recombination sites, patients with type 1 diabetes made fewer insertions and deleted more nucleotides, a pattern implying thymic rearrangement abnormalities. Because small numbers of individuals were included in the HLA sub-analyses, any influence of HLA type on TCRB rearrangement was left unresolved. Sequencing cDNA rather than genomic DNA could over-represent highly expressing activated cells, although activation and CD3 levels did not differ between groups. In all four CD4+ subsets, TCRB CDR3 length was moderately but significantly shorter in type 1 diabetes patients.

This TCR came from a man between 18 and 29 years old with type 1 diabetes. The receptor chain draws on TRBV13 and TRBJ1-2, with 7 junctional bases fitting TRBD1. The sequencing input was naive CD4+ T cells from blood. Explained via the paper, the cell subset or site label denotes: true naive CD4+ T cells. Here the CDR3 is given as CASSLAAGGAGGRNYGYTF. The DNA reads TGTGCCAGCAGCTTAGCGGCTGGCGGGGCAGGGGGAAGGAACTATGGCTACACCTTC.